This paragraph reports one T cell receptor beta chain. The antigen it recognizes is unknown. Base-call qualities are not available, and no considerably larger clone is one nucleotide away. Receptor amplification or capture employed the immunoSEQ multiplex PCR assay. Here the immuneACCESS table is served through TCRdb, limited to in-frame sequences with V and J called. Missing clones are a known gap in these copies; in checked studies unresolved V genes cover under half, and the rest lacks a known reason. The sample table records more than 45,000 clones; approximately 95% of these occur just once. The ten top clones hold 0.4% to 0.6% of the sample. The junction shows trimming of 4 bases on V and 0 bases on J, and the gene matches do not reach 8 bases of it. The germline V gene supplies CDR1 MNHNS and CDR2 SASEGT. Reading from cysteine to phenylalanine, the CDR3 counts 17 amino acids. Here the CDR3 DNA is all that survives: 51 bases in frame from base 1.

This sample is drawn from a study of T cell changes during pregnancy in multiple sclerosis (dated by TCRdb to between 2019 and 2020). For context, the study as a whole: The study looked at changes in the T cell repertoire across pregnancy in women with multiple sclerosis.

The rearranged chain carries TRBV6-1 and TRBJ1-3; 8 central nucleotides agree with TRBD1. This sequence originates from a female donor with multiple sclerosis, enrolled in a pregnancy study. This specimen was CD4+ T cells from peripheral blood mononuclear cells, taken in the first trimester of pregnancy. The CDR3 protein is CASSASTGVSSGNTIYF. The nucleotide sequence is TGTGCCAGCAGTGCGTCGACAGGGGTCAGCTCTGGAAACACCATATATTTT.